This T cell receptor (beta chain) was observed in a study of neurological immune-mediated disorders. As for the study in general: Multiple sclerosis patients numbering some 35 comprised about 30 relapsing-remitting and 3 secondary progressive patients.

TCRdb reprocessed the 5' RACE reads via MiXCR and lists one record per CDR3 protein. Altogether around 69,000 distinct CDR3 sequences are present, 3% to 4% being singletons, with the ten largest covering about 4%. This clonotype occurred many times. This CDR3 region has 15 residues. The germline gives CDR1 MDHEN, CDR2 SYDVKM. Losses at the gene ends were 0 bases for V and 5 bases for J; bases not matched to a gene: 2. The chain is built from TRBV28 and TRBJ2-1, with 9 bases identical to TRBD2. Sequencing was performed on PBMCs. The TCR sequence derives from a middle-aged man with multiple sclerosis. CDR3 sequence (DNA): TGTGCCAGCAGTTTATGGCGGGAGGGCCACAATGAGCAGTTCTTC. Residues: CASSLWREGHNEQFF.